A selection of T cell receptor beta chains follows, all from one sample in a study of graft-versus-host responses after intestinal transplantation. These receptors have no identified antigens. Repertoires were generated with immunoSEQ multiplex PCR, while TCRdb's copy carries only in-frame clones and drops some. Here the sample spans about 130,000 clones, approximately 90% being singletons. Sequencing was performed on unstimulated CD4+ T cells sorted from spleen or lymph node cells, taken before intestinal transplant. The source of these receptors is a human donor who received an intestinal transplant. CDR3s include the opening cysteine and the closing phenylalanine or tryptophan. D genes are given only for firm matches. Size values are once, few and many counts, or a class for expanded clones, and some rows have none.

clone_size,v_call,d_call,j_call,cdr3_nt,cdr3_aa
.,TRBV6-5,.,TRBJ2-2,TGTGCCTGCTCTAGGGGGGGAGGTACCGGGGAGCTGTTTTTT,CACSRGGGTGELFF
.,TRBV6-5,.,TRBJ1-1,TGTGCCAGCAGTTCAAAGGGTGGTATCACTGAAGCTTTCTTT,CASSSKGGITEAFF
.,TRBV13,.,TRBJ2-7,TGTGCCAGCAGCTTAGGCCAGACAGATTACGAGCAGTACTTC,CASSLGQTDYEQYF
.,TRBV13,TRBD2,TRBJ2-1,TGTGCCAGCAGCTTCCCCGGGACTAGCGGGGACCGCAACAATGAGCAGTTCTTC,CASSFPGTSGDRNNEQFF
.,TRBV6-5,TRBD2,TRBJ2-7,TGTGCCAGCAGGCAGACTAGCGGGGGGTTCGGCGAGCAGTACTTC,CASRQTSGGFGEQYF
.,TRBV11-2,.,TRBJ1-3,TGTGCCAGCGCCAAGGGTTCCTCTGGAAACACCATATATTTT,CASAKGSSGNTIYF
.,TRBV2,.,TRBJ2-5,TGTGCCAGCAGTGAAGGGGGGGGCCGAGGGGAGACCCAGTACTTC,CASSEGGGRGETQYF
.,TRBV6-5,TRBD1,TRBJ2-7,TGTGCCAGCATGAGAGGACAGGGCTCTTCCTACGAGCAGTACTTC,CASMRGQGSSYEQYF
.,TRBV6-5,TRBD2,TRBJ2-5,TGTGCCAGCAGGACTAGCGGGGGGGCCTACGAGACCCAGTACTTC,CASRTSGGAYETQYF
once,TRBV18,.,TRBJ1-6,TGTGCCAGCTCACGAACTGATAGAGGAATTAATTCACCCCTCCACTTT,CASSRTDRGINSPLHF
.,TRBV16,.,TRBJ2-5,TGTGCCAGCAGCCAAGACCTAGGGGAGACCCAGTACTTC,CASSQDLGETQYF
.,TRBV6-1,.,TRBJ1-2,TGTGCCAGCAGTGAAGCGCCTCAGTACTATGGCTACACCTTC,CASSEAPQYYGYTF
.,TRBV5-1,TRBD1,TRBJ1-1,TGCGCCAGCAGCCCAATGACAGGGTGGAGCACTGAAGCTTTCTTT,CASSPMTGWSTEAFF
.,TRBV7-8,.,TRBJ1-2,TGTGCCAGCAGCTTTTTCTCGGGAGGCTACACCTTC,CASSFFSGGYTF
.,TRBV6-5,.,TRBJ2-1,TGTGCCAGCAGTTACAGGGAGAGGGATGAGCAGTTCTTC,CASSYRERDEQFF
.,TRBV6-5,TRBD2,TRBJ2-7,TGTGCCACCATGGGACTAGCGGGGGGAACCTACGAGCAGTACTTC,CATMGLAGGTYEQYF
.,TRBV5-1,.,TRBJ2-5,TGCGCCAGCAGCGGAACGAGAGAGACCCAGTACTTC,CASSGTRETQYF
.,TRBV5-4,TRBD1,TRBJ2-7,TGTGCCAGCAGCTCCCGGGACAGGGGAATCTACGAGCAGTACTTC,CASSSRDRGIYEQYF
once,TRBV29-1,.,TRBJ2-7,TGCAGCGTTGGCTTAGGGGGGCCCTCCTACGAGCAGTACTTC,CSVGLGGPSYEQYF
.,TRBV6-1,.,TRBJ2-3,TGTGCCAGCAGTAACCCGGGACACCCTACAGATACGCAGTATTTT,CASSNPGHPTDTQYF
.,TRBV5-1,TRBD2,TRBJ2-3,TGCGCCAGCAGACAGGATCGGGGGGGCCGGACAGATACGCAGTATTTT,CASRQDRGGRTDTQYF
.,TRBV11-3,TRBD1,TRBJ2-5,TGTGCCAGCAGCCGACAGGGCCAAGAGACCCAGTACTTC,CASSRQGQETQYF
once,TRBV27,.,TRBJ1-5,TGTGCCAACCGAACCGGGAGGGGCGCTCAGCCCCAGCATTTT,CANRTGRGAQPQHF
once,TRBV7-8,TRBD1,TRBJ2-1,TGTGCCAGCAGCTTGGGACAGGGGGCAAATGAGCAGTTCTTC,CASSLGQGANEQFF
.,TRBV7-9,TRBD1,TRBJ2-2,TGTGCCAGCAGAGAAGGACAGGGGGCGGACGGGGAGCTGTTTTTT,CASREGQGADGELFF
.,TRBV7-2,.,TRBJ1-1,TGTGCCAGCAGCTTAGTACCGCCTGAAGCTTTCTTT,CASSLVPPEAFF
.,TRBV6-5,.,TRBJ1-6,TGTGCCAGCAGGCAGGACCCCGGTAATTCACCCCTCCACTTT,CASRQDPGNSPLHF
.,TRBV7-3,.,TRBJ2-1,TGTGCCAGCAGCTTAATAGGGACTCAGCACCACAATGAGCAGTTCTTC,CASSLIGTQHHNEQFF
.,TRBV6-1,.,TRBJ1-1,TGTGCCAGCAGTGTACAGGATTTTAACACTGAAGCTTTCTTT,CASSVQDFNTEAFF
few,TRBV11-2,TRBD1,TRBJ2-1,TGTGCCAGCAGCTTGGGGGGACAGGGGTGGGATGAGCAGTTCTTC,CASSLGGQGWDEQFF
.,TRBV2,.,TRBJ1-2,TGTGCCAGCAGTCAGGGATGGGACTATGGCTACACCTTC,CASSQGWDYGYTF
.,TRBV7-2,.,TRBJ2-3,TGTGCCAGCAGCTTAGACAGGAGCACAGATACGCAGTATTTT,CASSLDRSTDTQYF
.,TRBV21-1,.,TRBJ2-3,TGTGCCAGCAGCAAAACGGGGGGCCATGGAGATACGCAGTATTTT,CASSKTGGHGDTQYF
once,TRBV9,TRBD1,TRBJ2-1,TGTGCCAGCAGCGTAGGGGTTGGACAGGGGAGTAATGAGCAGTTCTTC,CASSVGVGQGSNEQFF
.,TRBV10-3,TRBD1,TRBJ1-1,TGTGCCACAACCCGGGTGCTGGACAGGGGCGGCTTTGAAGCTTTCTTT,CATTRVLDRGGFEAFF
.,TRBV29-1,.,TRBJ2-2,TGCAGCGTTGACAGAAACACCGGGGAGCTGTTTTTT,CSVDRNTGELFF
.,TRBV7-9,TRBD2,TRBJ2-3,TGTGCCAGCAGCCCCGGACTAGCGGGGGAGACGCAGTATTTT,CASSPGLAGETQYF
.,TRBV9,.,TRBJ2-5,TGTGCCAGCAGCGCAGGACCGATAGAGACCCAGTACTTC,CASSAGPIETQYF
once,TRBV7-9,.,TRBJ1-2,TGTGCCAGCGATCGGGTTTCGGCGGGTGGCTACACCTTC,CASDRVSAGGYTF
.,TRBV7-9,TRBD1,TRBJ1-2,TGTGCCAGCAGCTACGGGACAGTCCTGGGCTACACCTTC,CASSYGTVLGYTF
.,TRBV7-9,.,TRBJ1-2,TGTGCCAGCAGCTTATTTGGCGACTATGGCTACACCTTC,CASSLFGDYGYTF